This TCR beta chain originates from a study of cytomegalovirus exposure and HLA in healthy donors. General study results and limits: In vitro checks showed that three CMV-associated chains really do target CMV antigens. Most observed TCR sequences were rare, whereas some public TCRs were detected in many donors. Investigators reported fewer than 200 TCR beta chains as tied to cytomegalovirus.

Sequencing was performed with immunoSEQ multiplex PCR; in TCRdb, only in-frame clones are kept and a portion is missing. This sample yields around 60,000 clones, of which around 92% are seen a single time; 1% to 1.5% belongs to the top ten. With respect to this clone: Its antigen remains unidentified.

Trimming took off 3 bases at V and 2 bases at J, with 8 bases between the two ends. The germline gives CDR1 SGHRS, CDR2 YFSETQ. The CDR3 totals 14 residues. The gene calls are TRBV5-1 and TRBJ2-2; maybe TRBD1 (5 bases). The sequenced sample consisted of PBMCs. The receptor's source is a woman under 30 in good health and CMV-seronegative. CDR3 in amino acids: CASSWTLNTGELFF. CDR3 sequence (DNA): TGCGCCAGCAGCTGGACATTAAACACCGGGGAGCTGTTTTTT.